The next 18 T cell receptor beta chains were all read from a single sample in a study of blood T cells in healthy people across ages. Using a J-beta primer mix together with a sample-barcoded 5' primer, a second PCR was run for about 6 to 12 cycles. TCRdb reanalysed the 5' RACE reads using MiXCR and keeps one entry per CDR3 protein. Among hundreds of thousands of distinct CDR3 sequences listed, 45% to 60% were seen once. The sample was blood. The source of these receptors is a woman at least 80 years old in good health.

J is TRBJ2-4 and V is TRBV5-1; 7 bases map to TRBD1. The J call may be mistaken, given a closer DNA end match to TRBJ2-7. The CDR3 runs 13 residues. The germline V gene has CDR1 SGHRS and CDR2 YFSETQ. CDR3 bases: TGCGCCAGCAACGCCGGACAGGCCTACGAGCAGTACTTC. It translates to CASNAGQAYEQYF.

In this sample, this clonotype turned up a few times. The chain is built from TRBV29-1 and TRBJ2-1; 14 bases align to TRBD2. V lost 4 bases, J lost 3 bases, and 5 bases stayed unmatched. Per germline, CDR1 SQVTM and CDR2 ANQGSEA. The CDR3 has 16 residues. The CDR3, as DNA: TGCAGCGTTGCCGGACTAGCGGGGGGCCACTACAATGAGCAGTTCTTC. Translation: CSVAGLAGGHYNEQFF.

The count of this clonotype is one. This sequence joins TRBV7-9 and TRBJ1-2; D is perhaps TRBD1 (6 bases). The V end was cut by 7 bases, the J end by 2 bases, with 8 bases between. The CDR3 runs 12 residues. Germline V gene lookup returns CDR1 SEHNR and CDR2 FQNEAQ (reference sequence). The CDR3 protein is CASNRANYGYTF. DNA of the CDR3: TGTGCCAGCAACAGGGCAAACTATGGCTACACCTTC.

This clonotype was seen at least ten times. The chain uses TRBV7-2 and TRBJ2-7, with TRBD2 matching over 12 bases. Germline CDR1 and CDR2: SGHTA and FQGNSA. The CDR3 has 18 residues. J was trimmed by 1 base and V by 5 bases; bases with no gene match: 12. The CDR3, as DNA: TGTGCCAGCAGCAGAGAAGGCCTAGCGGGAGGGGGGTCCTACGAGCAGTACTTC. Protein: CASSREGLAGGGSYEQYF. Using reference TRBV7-2 and TRBJ2-7 for the parts outside the CDR3, the full variable domain is GAGVSQSPSNKVTEKGKDVELRCDPISGHTALYWYRQSLGQGLEFLIYFQGNSAPDKSGLPSDRFSAERTGGSVSTLTIQRTQQEDSAVYLCASSREGLAGGGSYEQYFGPGTRLTVT.

The chain carries TRBV9 and TRBJ2-3; no clear D gene. The CDR3 length is 13 residues. V was trimmed by 7 bases and J by 1 base, leaving 10 bases between them. Germline CDR1 SGDLS, CDR2 YYNGEE. This chain's CDR3 is CASQTSGTDTQYF. CDR3 DNA sequence: TGTGCCAGCCAGACCAGTGGCACAGATACGCAGTATTTT.

Comments on this clonotype: This sequence may be a read error, since a much larger clone differs from it by one base. The rearrangement joins TRBV29-1 to TRBJ2-5; D unclear. CDR3 length: 14 amino acids. CDR1 and CDR2 from the germline V gene are SQVTM and ANQGSEA. The germline V and J ends were trimmed by 4 bases and 11 bases, with 23 bases remaining between them. CDR3 nucleotide sequence: TGCAGCGTTGCCTGGCAGGCACTATACAATGAGCAGTACTTC. Translating gives CSVAWQALYNEQYF. Supplemented by reference TRBV29-1 and TRBJ2-5, the full variable domain reads SAVISQKPSRDICQRGTSLTIQCQVDSQVTMMFWYRQQPGQSLTLIATANQGSEATYESGFVIDKFPISRPNLTFSTLTVSNMSPEDSSIYLCSVAWQALYNEQYFGPGTRLLVL.

With regard to this clonotype: A read error may explain this, as a much larger clone is one base away. The chain carries TRBV5-1 and TRBJ2-7, with D perhaps being TRBD1 or TRBD2 (6 bases each). This CDR3 comprises 13 residues. Looked up from germline, CDR1 is SGHRS and CDR2 is YFSETQ. The CDR3 bases are TGCGTCAGCAGCTTCACTCCGGGGGCTTTGGAGTACTTC. Translation: CVSSFTPGALEYF.

V and J are TRBV4-3 and TRBJ2-7; D may correspond to TRBD1 or TRBD2 (5 bases each). V lost 1 base and J lost 7, with 20 bases in between. This CDR3 spans 16 amino acids. Per the germline V gene, CDR1 is LGHNA and CDR2 is YSLEER. The CDR3 here is CASSQVRGVGPSEQYF. DNA of the CDR3: TGCGCCAGCAGCCAAGTTAGGGGAGTTGGTCCTAGTGAGCAGTACTTC.

At least ten counts were recorded for this clonotype. V and J are TRBV29-1 and TRBJ1-2; D gene ambiguous. V shed 2 bases and J shed 1 base, with 8 bases lying between them. The germline gives CDR1 SQVTM, CDR2 ANQGSEA. The length of the CDR3 is 13 residues. CDR3 sequence: CSVEHTINYGYTF. The CDR3 nucleotides read TGCAGCGTTGAACACACGATTAACTATGGCTACACCTTC. Based on the CDR3 plus reference TRBV29-1 and TRBJ1-2, the full variable domain is SAVISQKPSRDICQRGTSLTIQCQVDSQVTMMFWYRQQPGQSLTLIATANQGSEATYESGFVIDKFPISRPNLTFSTLTVSNMSPEDSSIYLCSVEHTINYGYTFGSGTRLTVV.

The gene calls are TRBV20-1 and TRBJ2-3; TRBD2 might be the D (6 bases). CDR3 length: 15 residues. The V gene's germline CDR1 is DFQATT and CDR2 SNEGSKA (reference sequence). V dropped 1 base and J dropped 0 bases, with 11 bases sitting between them. The CDR3 spells CSARGRGISTDTQYF. CDR3 DNA sequence: TGCAGTGCTAGAGGGAGGGGTATTAGCACAGATACGCAGTATTTT.

This clonotype was seen more than once but under ten times. This chain connects TRBV29-1 to TRBJ1-1; TRBD1 might be the D (5 bases). The CDR3 sequence is 13 residues long. CDR1 is SQVTM, CDR2 ANQGSEA, per germline. Trimming removed 6 bases at V and 3 bases at J, with 14 bases between. The CDR3 DNA follows: TGCAGCGTCCTGATTGGGGGGGACACTGAAGCTTTCTTT. Translated, it gives CSVLIGGDTEAFF.

This chain connects TRBV14 to TRBJ2-2; D possibly corresponds to TRBD1 (6 bases). V lost 3 bases and J 6 bases, leaving 11 bases between the germline ends. Germline V gene lookup returns CDR1 SGHDN and CDR2 FVKESK. CDR3 length: 14 residues. The CDR3 sequence is CASSQMTGPGELFF. The DNA for the CDR3 is TGTGCCAGCAGCCAGATGACAGGCCCCGGGGAGCTGTTTTTT.

This clonotype was seen many times. Compared with germline, one end of the junction differs, possibly owing to a read error. The CDR3 nucleotides are TGCGCCAGCAGCCTTGGGACTAGCGGGTCCTACGAGCAGTACTTC. Amino acid sequence: CASSLGTSGSYEQYF. This chain uses TRBV28 with TRBJ2-7; 12 nucleotides agree with TRBD2. The CDR3 consists of 15 residues. Per germline, CDR1 MDHEN and CDR2 SYDVKM.

In this sample, this clonotype turned up once. A single base separates this from a much larger clone, so it may be a read error. V and J are TRBV7-9 and TRBJ2-1; 11 bases match TRBD2. This CDR3 region has 15 residues. CDR1 is SEHNR, CDR2 FQNEAQ, per germline (reference sequence). CDR3 amino acids: CANSFELAGVKEQFF. CDR3 in DNA: TGTGCCAACAGCTTTGAACTAGCGGGGGTAAAAGAGCAGTTCTTC.

The sample holds one count of this clonotype. The rearrangement uses TRBV20-1 and TRBJ1-4; no clear D gene. V was shortened by 5 bases and J by 0 bases, with 10 bases between the two germline ends. This CDR3 contains 14 residues. Germline assignment: CDR1 DFQATT and CDR2 SNEGSKA (reference sequence). CDR3 residues: CSALTVATNEKLFF. The DNA of the CDR3 is TGCAGTGCTCTTACTGTTGCAACTAATGAAAAACTGTTTTTT.

This clonotype was counted ten times or more. The chain joins TRBV5-1 to TRBJ2-3; D is perhaps TRBD1 (6 bases). Germline CDR1 reads SGHRS; CDR2 reads YFSETQ. CDR3 size: 15 residues. Between the trimmed V and J ends, which lost 0 bases and 4 bases, there was a span of 12 bases. The CDR3 DNA reads TGCGCCAGCAGCTTGGAGCCAGGGGTGGCAGATACGCAGTATTTT. Amino acid sequence: CASSLEPGVADTQYF. The full variable domain, with the rest looked up from reference TRBV5-1 and TRBJ2-3, is KAGVTQTPRYLIKTRGQQVTLSCSPISGHRSVSWYQQTPGQGLQFLFEYFSETQRNKGNFPGRFSGRQFSNSRSEMNVSTLELGDSALYLCASSLEPGVADTQYFGPGTRLTVL.

As DNA, the CDR3 is TGTGCCAGCAGTTTACAGTCCGGCCGGACCGGGGAGCTGTTTTTT. Translated, it gives CASSLQSGRTGELFF. The chain carries TRBV27 and TRBJ2-2; D is unclear. V was cut by 2 bases and J by 5 bases, with 12 bases left in between. Germline V CDR1 and CDR2: MNHEY, SMNVEV (reference sequence). This CDR3 spans 15 amino acids.

This clonotype occurred a few times. One junction end disagrees with the germline gene, perhaps due to a read error. The genes are TRBV4-1 and TRBJ2-1; unclear D gene. Germline lookup yields CDR1 MGHRA and CDR2 YSYEKL. This CDR3 has 13 amino acids. The CDR3 region is CAGSHPIRNEQFF. The CDR3 DNA reads TGCGCCGGCAGCCATCCAATTCGCAATGAGCAGTTCTTC.